Only one count was recorded for the clone carrying this T cell receptor (beta chain). The data originate from a study of shared clonotypes between healthy human individuals. Clones were read by immunoSEQ multiplex PCR, and TCRdb kept only the in-frame ones, dropping some. The table has some 500,000 clones, 95% to 97% seen once. The length of the CDR3 is 15 residues. The V gene end was trimmed by 6 bases and the J gene end by 0 bases; junction bases not matched to a gene: 7. The germline V gene encodes CDR1 MDHEN and CDR2 SYDVKM. The material sequenced was naive CD4+ T cells sorted from blood. The subset: CD45RA+ positively selected. V gene TRBV28 combines with J gene TRBJ2-7; 8 bases map to TRBD1. The TCR was taken from a woman between 25 and 40 years old in good health. The CDR3 bases are TGTGCCAGCAGGGCCGGGACAGGAGGCTCCTACGAGCAGTACTTC. It translates to CASRAGTGGSYEQYF.